The rows below give T cell receptor beta chains drawn from one sample of a study of blood T cell repertoires in COVID-19. Clones were read by immunoSEQ multiplex PCR, and TCRdb kept only the in-frame ones, dropping some. The profile shows about 280,000 clones, almost 90% of them singletons. The sample consisted of PBMCs or T cells enriched from blood (not recorded which). These receptors were obtained from a young woman with acute COVID-19. Each CDR3 is given with its conserved first and last residue. A D gene is named only where the DNA matches it firmly. A clone size is listed for some rows: how often the clone was seen (once, few, many), or a class if it is expanded.

j_call	clone_size	d_call	v_call	cdr3_length	cdr3_nt	cdr3_aa
TRBJ2-2	NA	TRBD2	TRBV19	14	TGTGCCAGTAGGGTTATAGCGGGAACCGGGGAGCTGTTTTTT	CASRVIAGTGELFF
TRBJ1-3	NA	NA	TRBV11-2	13	TGTGCCAGCAGCTTAGCGGGAAGCGACACCATATATTTT	CASSLAGSDTIYF
TRBJ2-3	NA	TRBD1	TRBV27	15	TGTGCCAGCAGGGAAGACAGGGGTAGCACAGATACGCAGTATTTT	CASREDRGSTDTQYF
TRBJ2-6	NA	NA	TRBV27	18	TGTGCCAGCAGACGTATTACAGGAGGGAGACCTGGGGCCAACGTCCTGACTTTC	CASRRITGGRPGANVLTF
TRBJ2-7	NA	TRBD2	TRBV7-9	15	TGTGCCAGCAGCTTGAGGAGGGAGGGCTACGACGAGCAGTACTTC	CASSLRREGYDEQYF
TRBJ2-1	NA	TRBD2	TRBV11-3	14	TGTGCCAGCAGCTTAGAAGCGGGAGCCTATGAGCAGTTCTTC	CASSLEAGAYEQFF
TRBJ2-2	NA	NA	TRBV5-4	15	TGTGCCAGCAGCGGAGGGTCGGGGGTCCCCGGGGAGCTGTTTTTT	CASSGGSGVPGELFF
TRBJ1-1	NA	NA	TRBV28	13	TGTGCCAGCAGTTTAACAGAGAACACTGAAGCTTTCTTT	CASSLTENTEAFF
TRBJ1-1	NA	NA	TRBV19	11	TGTGCCAGTAGTATTTCCGGGTTGTGGTTCTTT	CASSISGLWFF
TRBJ1-2	NA	TRBD1	TRBV19	15	TGTGCCACCGAAAAACCGGGACAGAGGTTAGGTGGCTACACCTTC	CATEKPGQRLGGYTF
TRBJ2-5	once	TRBD2	TRBV6-4	14	TGTGCCAGCCTATGTGGGGAGGGCCTAAAGACCCAGTACTTC	CASLCGEGLKTQYF
TRBJ2-5	once	NA	TRBV18	13	TGTGCCAGCTCACCTGAGGGTCAAGAGACCCAGTACTTC	CASSPEGQETQYF
TRBJ2-3	NA	TRBD2	TRBV5-4	16	TGTGCCAGCAGCTTGGCGGGACTAGTTGTCGCAGATACGCAGTATTTT	CASSLAGLVVADTQYF
TRBJ1-2	NA	NA	TRBV6-2/TRBV6-3	13	TGTGCCAGCAGTTACCTGGAGGGATATGGCTACACCTTC	CASSYLEGYGYTF
TRBJ1-5	NA	NA	TRBV19	12	TGTGCCAGTAGTACCCCAAATCAGCGCCAGCATTTT	CASSTPNQRQHF
TRBJ2-7	NA	NA	TRBV6-1	15	TGTGCCAGCAGTGATAGGGCAGGGGTTTCCTACGAGCAGTACTTC	CASSDRAGVSYEQYF
TRBJ2-7	NA	TRBD1	TRBV27	13	TGTGCCAGCAGTTCAGGGGGACCCTACGAGCAGTACTTC	CASSSGGPYEQYF
TRBJ1-2	NA	NA	TRBV11-2	14	TGTGCCAGCAGCTTAGACCAGCGGGGGTATGGCTACACCTTC	CASSLDQRGYGYTF
TRBJ2-7	NA	TRBD2	TRBV7-8	14	TGTGCCAGCGGCACGGGAGGACCGCTTTACGAGCAGTACTTC	CASGTGGPLYEQYF
TRBJ1-1	NA	TRBD1	TRBV18	15	TGTGCCAGCTCACTCAACAGGGGAGCGGACACTGAAGCTTTCTTT	CASSLNRGADTEAFF
TRBJ2-1	NA	TRBD2	TRBV5-1	16	TGCGCCAGCAGCTACACTAGCGGGCCGGCGTACAATGAGCAGTTCTTC	CASSYTSGPAYNEQFF
TRBJ1-6	NA	NA	TRBV13	14	TGTGCCAGCAGCTTAGGAGGGGGAGAGTCACCCCTCCACTTT	CASSLGGGESPLHF
TRBJ2-2	NA	TRBD1	TRBV18	18	TGTGCCAGCTCACCACCCTACGGACAGGGCGAGTACACCGGGGAGCTGTTTTTT	CASSPPYGQGEYTGELFF
TRBJ2-1	NA	NA	TRBV4-3	15	TGCGCCAGCAGCCAAGGAAGCGGTCGCTACAATGAGCAGTTCTTC	CASSQGSGRYNEQFF
TRBJ2-7	NA	TRBD2	TRBV7-2	15	TGTGCCAGCAGCATTAGTGGGACTAGCGTGGGGGAGCAGTACTTC	CASSISGTSVGEQYF
TRBJ1-2	NA	NA	TRBV30	14	TGTGCCTGGAGACAAAACAGGGTTGGCTATGGCTACACCTTC	CAWRQNRVGYGYTF